This entry features one T cell receptor (beta chain) sequence. This sample was included in a study of cytomegalovirus exposure and HLA in healthy donors. Use of 60 Vbeta and 13 Jbeta primers characterized the PCR. Produced via immunoSEQ multiplex PCR; TCRdb's table is partial and in-frame only. The sample yields some 190,000 clones, approximately 70% seen once. The CDR3 totals 15 residues. Germline assignment: CDR1 LNHDA and CDR2 SQIVND (reference sequence). The junction had 6 bases not matched to a gene; V was cut back by 7 bases and J by 4 bases. The gene calls are TRBV19 and TRBJ2-1; TRBD2 aligns across 11 bases. Sequencing input: PBMCs. This TCR derives from a woman in her 30s in good health and CMV-seropositive. CDR3 sequence (DNA): TGTGCCAGTACCCTGGGACTAGCGGATTACAATGAGCAGTTCTTC. Its protein is CASTLGLADYNEQFF.